The T cell receptor beta chain described here comes from a study of control samples from healthy donors and cancer patients. Germline V lookup: CDR1 KGHSH, CDR2 LQKENI. This CDR3 spans 17 amino acids. Germline trimming cut 3 bases from V and 4 bases from J; bases unmatched to any gene: 7. Repertoires were generated with immunoSEQ multiplex PCR, while TCRdb's copy carries only in-frame clones and drops some. The table shows 150,000 to 200,000 clones, with 90% to 95% occurring only once. This clonotype was obtained from a woman aged 25-40 years in good health. The chain recombines TRBV18 with TRBJ1-5; 12 bases align to TRBD1. Sequencing was done on a sample of blood. The CDR3 DNA reads TGTGCCAGCTCACCCCCCGGGACAGGGGGCGCGAATCAGCCCCAGCATTTT. The encoded protein is CASSPPGTGGANQPQHF.